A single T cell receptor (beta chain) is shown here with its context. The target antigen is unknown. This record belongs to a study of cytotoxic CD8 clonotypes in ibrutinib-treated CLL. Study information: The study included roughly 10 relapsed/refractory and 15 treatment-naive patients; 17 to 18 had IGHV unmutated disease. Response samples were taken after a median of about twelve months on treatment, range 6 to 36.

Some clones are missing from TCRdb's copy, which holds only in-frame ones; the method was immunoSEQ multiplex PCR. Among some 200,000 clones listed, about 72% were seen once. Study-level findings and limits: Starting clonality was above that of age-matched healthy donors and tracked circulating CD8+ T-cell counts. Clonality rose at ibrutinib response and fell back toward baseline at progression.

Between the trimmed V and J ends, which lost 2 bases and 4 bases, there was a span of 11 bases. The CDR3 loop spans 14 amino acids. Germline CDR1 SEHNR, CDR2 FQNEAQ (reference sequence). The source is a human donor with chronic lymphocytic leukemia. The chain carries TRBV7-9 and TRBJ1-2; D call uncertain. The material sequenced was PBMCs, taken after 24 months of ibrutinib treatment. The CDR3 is CASSLWSGSYGYTF. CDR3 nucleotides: TGTGCCAGCAGCTTATGGTCAGGCAGCTATGGCTACACCTTC.